The next 31 T cell receptor beta chains were all read from a single sample in a study of Graves' ophthalmopathy and Graves' hyperthyroidism. RNA transcripts were the template, and TCR beta CDR3 regions were amplified from them. The first round was an RT-PCR with HTBI primers, and the second round was a multiplex PCR. TCRdb called the multiplex PCR reads again in MiXCR, with one record for every CDR3 protein. The sample has around 400,000 distinct CDR3 sequences, about 17% seen once; the top ten hold 1.6%. The specimen sequenced was peripheral blood. These receptors originate from a woman aged 18-35 years with Graves' ophthalmopathy.

This clonotype was detected many times. The chain is built from TRBV10-3 and TRBJ2-7, with 9 bases that match TRBD2. Germline V gives CDR1 ENHRY, CDR2 SYGVKD. The ends lost 0 bases at V and 4 bases at J; junction bases unmatched: 4. This CDR3 comprises 15 residues. The CDR3 sequence is CAISESAGGLYEQYF. The CDR3 DNA is TGTGCCATCAGTGAGTCCGCGGGAGGGCTTTACGAGCAGTACTTC.

This clonotype was observed a few times. The chain carries TRBV12-3 or TRBV12-4 and TRBJ2-2; D is uncertain. The CDR3 totals 12 residues. V lost 3 bases and J lost 6, with 5 bases in between. CDR3 sequence reads: CASSFTAGELFF. As DNA, the CDR3 is TGTGCCAGCAGTTTCACAGCCGGGGAGCTGTTTTTT.

The sample holds many counts of this clonotype. V gene TRBV6-5 combines with J gene TRBJ2-5; 7 bases are shared with TRBD1. Germline lookup yields CDR1 MNHEY and CDR2 SVGAGI. The junction had 16 bases not matched to a gene; V was cut back by 6 bases and J by 3 bases. The CDR3 is 17 residues long. The CDR3 region has the DNA TGTGCCAGCAGCACTAATCCCGGGACAGAGGATAAAGAGACCCAGTACTTC. Its protein is CASSTNPGTEDKETQYF.

The sample holds many counts of this clonotype. The chain uses TRBV28 and TRBJ2-6; D gene ambiguous. This CDR3 is 15 amino acids long. Germline V CDR1 and CDR2: MDHEN, SYDVKM. The V and J ends lost 6 bases and 2 bases respectively, with 11 bases between them. The CDR3 DNA follows: TGTGCCAGCAGCCCGGTGGGCCCTGGGGCCAACGTCCTGACTTTC. This gives the protein CASSPVGPGANVLTF.

At least ten counts were recorded for this clonotype. This chain joins TRBV18 and TRBJ2-7, with TRBD2 matching 7 bases. CDR1 is KGHSH and CDR2 is LQKENI in the germline V gene. V dropped 6 bases and J dropped 0; count of bases not matched to a gene: 8. The CDR3 is made up of 15 amino acids. CDR3 amino acids: CASSQSGTNSYEQYF. In DNA, the CDR3 is TGTGCCAGCTCCCAGAGCGGGACCAACTCCTACGAGCAGTACTTC.

This clonotype was seen many times. This chain links TRBV28 with TRBJ2-7, with TRBD2 identical over 7 bases. The CDR3 runs to 14 residues. V shed 4 bases, J shed 0 bases, and the junction held 3 bases outside the gene matches. CDR1 is MDHEN and CDR2 is SYDVKM in the germline V gene. The CDR3 nucleotides read TGTGCCAGCAGTTGGGGGGGGAACTCCTACGAGCAGTACTTC. The encoded protein is CASSWGGNSYEQYF.

The sample holds many counts of this clonotype. V gene TRBV27 combines with J gene TRBJ1-6, with 9 bases matching TRBD1. After removal of 8 bases from V and 9 bases from J, the junction contained 11 bases not matched to a gene. Germline CDR1 is MNHEY and CDR2 is SMNVEV (reference sequence). CDR3 length: 15 amino acids. CDR3 sequence (DNA): TGTGCCAGCGCCCTTACCGGGACAGGGCGTTCACCCCTCCACTTT. Encoded protein: CASALTGTGRSPLHF.

This clonotype was recorded at least ten times. The chain combines TRBV7-3 with TRBJ1-5, with D possibly TRBD1 on 6 matching bases. This CDR3 comprises 13 residues. The germline gives CDR1 SGHTA, CDR2 FQGTGA. V was trimmed by 0 bases and J by 11 bases, leaving 11 bases between them. The CDR3 reads CASSLTRGGTQHF. The CDR3 region has the DNA TGTGCCAGCAGCTTAACCAGAGGGGGGACCCAGCATTTT.

This clonotype came up many times. V usage is TRBV19 and J usage is TRBJ2-7; D is possibly TRBD2 (5 bases). The CDR3 consists of 15 residues. Trimming took off 1 base at V and 2 bases at J, with 12 bases between the two ends. CDR1 is LNHDA, CDR2 SQIVND, per germline (reference sequence). DNA of the CDR3: TGTGCCAGTAGTATAGCCCTAGCTGAACCCTACGAGCAGTACTTC. It yields the protein CASSIALAEPYEQYF. The full variable domain, completed using reference TRBV19 and TRBJ2-7, is DGGITQSPKYLFRKEGQNVTLSCEQNLNHDAMYWYRQDPGQGLRLIYYSQIVNDFQKGDIAEGYSVSREKKESFPLTVTSAQKNPTAFYLCASSIALAEPYEQYFGPGTRLTVT.

CDR3 residues: CSAPDRERNQPQHF. DNA of the CDR3: TGCAGTGCCCCTGACAGGGAGCGGAATCAGCCCCAGCATTTT. V gene TRBV20-1 combines with J gene TRBJ1-5, with 7 nucleotides matching TRBD1. This CDR3 comprises 14 residues. Germline assignment: CDR1 DFQATT and CDR2 SNEGSKA (reference sequence). The V segment lost 6 bases and the J segment 4 bases; nucleotides outside the gene matches: 9.

This clonotype has at least ten counts. V and J are TRBV28 and TRBJ1-2, with 8 bases lining up with TRBD1. V was pared by 6 bases and J by 3 bases, with 9 bases of the junction left unmatched. The CDR3 totals 15 residues. CDR1 and CDR2 from the germline V gene are MDHEN and SYDVKM. CDR3 bases: TGTGCCAGCAGCCTCTCCAGGACAGGGCACTATGGCTACACCTTC. It translates to CASSLSRTGHYGYTF.

The CDR3, as DNA: TGTGCCAGTAGTATAGGGCCGGGACAGCGTAACACTGAAGCTTTCTTT. Its translation: CASSIGPGQRNTEAFF. The chain employs TRBV19 and TRBJ1-1; 7 positions agree with TRBD1. V gave up 1 base and J gave up 2 bases; unmatched junction bases: 7. This CDR3 comprises 16 residues. CDR1 and CDR2 (germline): LNHDA, SQIVND (reference sequence).

At least ten counts were recorded for this clonotype. The chain links TRBV7-8 to TRBJ2-7; D remains ambiguous. The CDR3 totals 12 residues. Germline CDR1 and CDR2: SGHVS and FQNEAQ. Trimming shortened V by 5 bases and J by 7 bases, and 12 bases separated the two germline ends. The CDR3 is CASSAAMGEQYF. For the CDR3, the DNA is TGTGCCAGCAGCGCCGCCATGGGGGAGCAGTACTTC.

This clonotype was seen ten or more times. This sequence joins TRBV6-2 or TRBV6-3 and TRBJ1-5, with TRBD1 matching over 10 bases. Losses at the gene ends were 6 bases for V and 1 base for J; bases not matched to a gene: 3. Germline loops: CDR1 MNHEY, CDR2 SVGEGT. CDR3 length equals 15 residues. CDR3 DNA: TGTGCCAGCAGGCGGACAGGGGGAAGCAATCAGCCCCAGCATTTT. Translation gives CASRRTGGSNQPQHF.

This clonotype was picked up many times. This may come from a read error, since a much larger clone is one base off. The rearrangement uses TRBV12-3 or TRBV12-4 and TRBJ2-5; D ambiguous. CDR3 length: 14 amino acids. The CDR3 is CASSPYRAQEAQYF. CDR3 coding DNA: TGTGCCAGCAGTCCGTACCGGGCCCAAGAGGCCCAGTACTTC.

This clonotype was counted many times. The J gene is TRBJ2-2, the V gene TRBV12-3 or TRBV12-4, with TRBD2 matching over 11 bases. Unmatched junction bases numbered 8, after V lost 5 bases and J lost 6 bases. The CDR3 runs 16 residues. CDR3 in DNA: TGTGCCAGCAGTAACCTAGCGGGAGGTACCCCCGGGGAGCTGTTTTTT. Amino acids: CASSNLAGGTPGELFF.

This clonotype was observed many times. The V gene is TRBV7-2, the J gene TRBJ2-7; TRBD2 matches at 8 bases. The CDR3 loop spans 15 amino acids. The germline V gene has CDR1 SGHTA and CDR2 FQGNSA. The V and J ends lost 4 bases and 0 bases, in that order; junction bases with no gene match: 5. CDR3 nucleotide sequence: TGTGCCAGCAGCTCGGGACTAGTGCCCTCCTACGAGCAGTACTTC. Encoded protein: CASSSGLVPSYEQYF.

This clonotype appeared many times. This chain connects TRBV13 to TRBJ2-2; the D is unclear. In germline, CDR1 is PRHDT, CDR2 FYEKMQ (reference sequence). This CDR3 comprises 11 residues. Trimming took off 6 bases at V and 6 bases at J, with 5 bases between the two ends. The CDR3: CASRGSGELFF. In nucleotides, the CDR3 is TGTGCCAGCAGGGGATCCGGGGAGCTGTTTTTT.

This clonotype was counted ten times or more. V usage is TRBV12-3 or TRBV12-4 and J usage is TRBJ2-7; D is perhaps TRBD1 (5 bases). Trimming removed 6 bases from V and 0 bases from J, with 9 bases in between. The CDR3 loop spans 13 amino acids. The CDR3 spells CASSVQASYEQYF. As DNA, the CDR3 is TGTGCCAGCAGCGTACAGGCCTCCTACGAGCAGTACTTC.

This clonotype has ten or more counts. Its ends do not fully match the called genes, so a read error is possible. This chain links TRBV28 with TRBJ1-1, with D possibly matching TRBD1 (6 bases). Germline-derived CDR1 and CDR2 are MDHEN and SYDVKM. This CDR3 is 16 amino acids long. The CDR3, as DNA: TGTGCCAGCAGTTCGCCCGGGGGGCCGGGGAACACTGGAGCTTTCTTT. Protein sequence: CASSSPGGPGNTGAFF.

The chain is built from TRBV19 and TRBJ2-2, with TRBD2 matching over 8 bases. Germline V gene data show CDR1 as LNHDA and CDR2 as SQIVND (reference sequence). The CDR3 sequence is 16 residues long. Trimming removed 5 bases from V and 2 bases from J; junction bases left unmatched: 7. The CDR3 protein is CASSFRTSLNTGELFF. The CDR3 nucleotides read TGTGCCAGTAGTTTCAGGACTAGCCTTAACACCGGGGAGCTGTTTTTT.

The V gene is TRBV6-5, the J gene TRBJ1-5; 7 nucleotides match TRBD1. The ends lost 1 base at V and 5 bases at J; junction bases unmatched: 8. This CDR3 is 16 amino acids long. Germline CDR1 reads MNHEY; CDR2 reads SVGAGI. The CDR3 sequence: CASSYFGRGEDQPQHF. CDR3 bases: TGTGCCAGCAGTTACTTCGGCAGGGGGGAAGATCAGCCCCAGCATTTT.

There are many counts of this clonotype. This chain links TRBV5-1 with TRBJ1-3; D uncertain. The germline gives CDR1 SGHRS, CDR2 YFSETQ. The CDR3 contains 16 residues. V lost 0 bases and J 0 bases, leaving 10 bases between the germline ends. DNA of the CDR3: TGCGCCAGCAGCTTGGATGGCGGCCACTCTGGAAACACCATATATTTT. It translates to CASSLDGGHSGNTIYF.

The chain joins TRBV28 to TRBJ2-4; D gene unclear. The germline gives CDR1 MDHEN, CDR2 SYDVKM. This CDR3 comprises 14 residues. Trimming took 5 bases from V and 8 from J, leaving 16 bases between them. CDR3 region: CASSPPAPSDIQYF. DNA for the CDR3: TGTGCCAGCAGTCCCCCTGCCCCGAGCGACATTCAGTACTTC.

This clonotype was counted at least ten times. V usage is TRBV6-2 or TRBV6-3 and J usage is TRBJ1-5; D unclear. Trimming pared 2 bases from V and 0 bases from J, leaving 8 bases between. The CDR3 is made up of 15 amino acids. The germline gives CDR1 MNHEY, CDR2 SVGEGT. In DNA, the CDR3 is TGTGCCAGCAGTTACAGGACGTTTAGCAATCAGCCCCAGCATTTT. Its protein is CASSYRTFSNQPQHF.

The sample holds many counts of this clonotype. V is TRBV28 and J is TRBJ2-7; 12 nucleotides line up with TRBD1. The CDR3 is 15 amino acids. Trimming removed 6 bases from V and 6 bases from J; junction bases left unmatched: 9. CDR1 is MDHEN and CDR2 is SYDVKM in the germline V gene. CDR3 DNA: TGTGCCAGCAGCCCAATTGGGACAGGGGGCGCCGAGCAGTACTTC. Translated, it gives CASSPIGTGGAEQYF.

This clonotype was observed at least ten times. The chain links TRBV28 to TRBJ2-7; TRBD1 aligns across 8 bases. V gave up 4 bases and J gave up 6 bases; unmatched junction bases: 8. The germline gives CDR1 MDHEN, CDR2 SYDVKM. This CDR3 contains 14 residues. The CDR3: CASSYRGFISEQYF. CDR3 DNA sequence: TGTGCCAGCAGTTACAGGGGGTTTATCTCCGAGCAGTACTTC.

This clonotype was seen many times. The V gene is TRBV7-9, the J gene TRBJ2-5; 7 bases match TRBD2. The CDR3 is 15 amino acids. The germline gives CDR1 SEHNR, CDR2 FQNEAQ (reference sequence). V shed 2 bases, J shed 3 bases, and the junction held 6 bases outside the gene matches. CDR3 DNA: TGTGCCAGCAGCTTACCGGGGGGTAGGGAAGAGACCCAGTACTTC. It specifies CASSLPGGREETQYF.

The chain carries TRBV27 and TRBJ1-5, with D hard to call. This CDR3 has 13 amino acids. Germline V gene sequence: CDR1 MNHEY, CDR2 SMNVEV (reference sequence). V lost 1 base, J lost 6 bases, and 7 bases lay in between. The DNA for the CDR3 is TGTGCCAGCAGTTTATATTTCGGTCAGCCCCAGCATTTT. This translates into CASSLYFGQPQHF.

This clonotype was seen ten or more times. The genes are TRBV6-5 and TRBJ2-5; 8 positions agree with TRBD2. Germline V gene sequence: CDR1 MNHEY, CDR2 SVGAGI. V shed 6 bases, J shed 5 bases, and the junction held 5 bases outside the gene matches. This CDR3 spans 13 amino acids. The CDR3 reads CASSVGRGETQYF. The CDR3 nucleotides read TGTGCCAGCAGCGTCGGGAGGGGGGAGACCCAGTACTTC.

The sample holds many counts of this clonotype. This rearrangement joins TRBV2 to TRBJ2-7; TRBD1 matches at 7 bases. CDR3 length equals 12 residues. Trimming took 8 bases from V and 1 from J; bases not matched to a gene: 2. Germline CDR1 and CDR2: SNHLY and FYNNEI. The DNA for the CDR3 is TGTGCCAGCGGGACAGATTCCTACGAGCAGTACTTC. This encodes CASGTDSYEQYF.